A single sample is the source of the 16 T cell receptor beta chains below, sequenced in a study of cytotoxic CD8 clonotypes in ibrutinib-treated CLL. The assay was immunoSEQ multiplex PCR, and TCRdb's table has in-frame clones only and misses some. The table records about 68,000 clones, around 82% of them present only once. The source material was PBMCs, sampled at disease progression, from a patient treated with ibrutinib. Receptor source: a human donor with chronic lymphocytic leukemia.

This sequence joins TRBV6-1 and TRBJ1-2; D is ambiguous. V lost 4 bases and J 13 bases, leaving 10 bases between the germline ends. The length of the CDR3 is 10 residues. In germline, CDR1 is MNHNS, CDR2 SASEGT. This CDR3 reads CASSARVRTF. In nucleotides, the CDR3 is TGTGCCAGCAGTGCGCGGGTTCGCACCTTC.

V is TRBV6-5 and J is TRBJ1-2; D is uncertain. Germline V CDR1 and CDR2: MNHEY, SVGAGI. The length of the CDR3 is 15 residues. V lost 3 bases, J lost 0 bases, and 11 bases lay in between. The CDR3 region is CASSYERLPNYGYTF. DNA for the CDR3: TGTGCCAGCAGTTATGAGCGCCTACCTAACTATGGCTACACCTTC.

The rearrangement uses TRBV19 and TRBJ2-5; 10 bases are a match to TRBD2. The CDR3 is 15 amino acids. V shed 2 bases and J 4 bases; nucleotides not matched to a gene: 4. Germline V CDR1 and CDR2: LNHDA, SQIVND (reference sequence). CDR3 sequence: CASSIPAGGVETQYF. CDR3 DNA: TGTGCCAGTAGTATACCAGCGGGAGGGGTAGAGACCCAGTACTTC.

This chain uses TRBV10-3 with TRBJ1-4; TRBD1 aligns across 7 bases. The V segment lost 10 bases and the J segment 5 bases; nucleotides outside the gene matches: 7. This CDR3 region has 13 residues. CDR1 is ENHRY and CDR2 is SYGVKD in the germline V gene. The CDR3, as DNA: TGTGCCACCTGGGACAGCCTGAATGAAAAACTGTTTTTT. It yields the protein CATWDSLNEKLFF.

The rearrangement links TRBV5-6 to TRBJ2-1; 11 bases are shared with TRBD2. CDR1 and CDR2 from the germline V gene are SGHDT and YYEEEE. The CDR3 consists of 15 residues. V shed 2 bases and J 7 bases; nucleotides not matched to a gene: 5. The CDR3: CASSLRLAGPNEQFF. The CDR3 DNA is TGTGCCAGCAGCTTAAGACTAGCGGGGCCAAATGAGCAGTTCTTC.

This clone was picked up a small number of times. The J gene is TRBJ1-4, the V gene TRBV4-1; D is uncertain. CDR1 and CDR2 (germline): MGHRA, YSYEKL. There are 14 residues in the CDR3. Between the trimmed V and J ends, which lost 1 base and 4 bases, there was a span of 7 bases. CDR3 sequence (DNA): TGCGCCAGCAGCCAAGTTCAGCTTAATGAAAAACTGTTTTTT. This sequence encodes CASSQVQLNEKLFF.

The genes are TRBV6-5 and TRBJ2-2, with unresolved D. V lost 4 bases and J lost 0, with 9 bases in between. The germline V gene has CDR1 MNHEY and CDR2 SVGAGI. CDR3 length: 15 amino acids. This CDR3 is CASSSRRTNTGELFF. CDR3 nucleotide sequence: TGTGCCAGCAGTTCCCGCAGAACGAACACCGGGGAGCTGTTTTTT.

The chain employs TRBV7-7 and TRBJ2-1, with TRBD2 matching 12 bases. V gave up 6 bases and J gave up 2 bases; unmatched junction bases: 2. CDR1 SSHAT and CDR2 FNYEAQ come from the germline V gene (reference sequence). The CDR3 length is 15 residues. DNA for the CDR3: TGTGCCAGCAGTCCTAGCGGGGGGGCCTACAATGAGCAGTTCTTC. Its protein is CASSPSGGAYNEQFF. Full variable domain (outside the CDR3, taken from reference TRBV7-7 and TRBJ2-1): GAGVSQSPRYKVTKRGQDVTLRCDPISSHATLYWYQQALGQGPEFLTYFNYEAQPDKSGLPSDRFSAERPEGSISTLTIQRTEQRDSAMYRCASSPSGGAYNEQFFGPGTRLTVL.

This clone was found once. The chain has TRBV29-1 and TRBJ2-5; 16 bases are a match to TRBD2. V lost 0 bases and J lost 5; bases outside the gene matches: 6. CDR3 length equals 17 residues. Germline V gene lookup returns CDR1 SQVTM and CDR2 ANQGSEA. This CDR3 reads CSVEDGTSGRAVETQYF. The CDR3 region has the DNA TGCAGCGTTGAAGACGGGACTAGCGGGAGGGCCGTCGAGACCCAGTACTTC.

The CDR3 coding sequence is TGCGCCAGCAGCTCTCGGACAGGGAGCACAGATACGCAGTATTTT. Protein product: CASSSRTGSTDTQYF. The J gene is TRBJ2-3, the V gene TRBV5-1; 8 bases are shared with TRBD1. Germline CDR1 reads SGHRS; CDR2 reads YFSETQ. This CDR3 is 15 amino acids long. J was trimmed by 0 bases and V by 3 bases; bases with no gene match: 3.

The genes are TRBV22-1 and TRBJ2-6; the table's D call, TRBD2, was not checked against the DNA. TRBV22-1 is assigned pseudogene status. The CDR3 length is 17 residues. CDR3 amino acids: CPGSKKSEQSRANVLTF. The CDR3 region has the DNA TGTCCTGGGAGTAAGAAGAGCGAACAAAGTCGGGCCAACGTCCTGACTTTC.

The DNA for the CDR3 is TGTGCCTGGACCGGTTCTGGAAACACCATATATTTT. Amino acid sequence: CAWTGSGNTIYF. V gene TRBV30 combines with J gene TRBJ1-3; no firm D call. CDR1 is GTSNPN and CDR2 is SVGIG in the germline V gene (reference sequence). The V and J ends lost 4 bases and 1 base respectively, with 5 bases between them. CDR3 length: 12 residues.

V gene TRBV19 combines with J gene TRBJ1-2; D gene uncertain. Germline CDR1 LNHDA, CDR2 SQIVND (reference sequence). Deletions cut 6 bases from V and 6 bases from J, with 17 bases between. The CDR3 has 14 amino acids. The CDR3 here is CASSGWGSDHGYTF. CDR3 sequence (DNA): TGTGCCAGTAGCGGCTGGGGATCCGACCATGGCTACACCTTC. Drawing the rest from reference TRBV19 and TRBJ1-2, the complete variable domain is DGGITQSPKYLFRKEGQNVTLSCEQNLNHDAMYWYRQDPGQGLRLIYYSQIVNDFQKGDIAEGYSVSREKKESFPLTVTSAQKNPTAFYLCASSGWGSDHGYTFGSGTRLTVV.

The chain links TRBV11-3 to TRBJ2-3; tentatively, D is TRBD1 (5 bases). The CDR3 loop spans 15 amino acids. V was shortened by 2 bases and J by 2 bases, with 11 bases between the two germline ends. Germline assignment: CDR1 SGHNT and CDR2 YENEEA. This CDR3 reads CASSLNWGTTDTQYF. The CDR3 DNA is TGTGCCAGCAGCTTAAATTGGGGCACCACAGATACGCAGTATTTT.

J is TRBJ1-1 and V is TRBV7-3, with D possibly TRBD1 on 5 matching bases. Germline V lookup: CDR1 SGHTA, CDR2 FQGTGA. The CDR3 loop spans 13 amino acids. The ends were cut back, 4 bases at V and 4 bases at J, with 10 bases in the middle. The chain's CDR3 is CASSSQGVTEAFF. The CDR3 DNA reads TGTGCCAGCAGCTCCCAGGGAGTCACTGAAGCTTTCTTT. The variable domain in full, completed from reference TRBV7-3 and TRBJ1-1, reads GAGVSQTPSNKVTEKGKYVELRCDPISGHTALYWYRQSLGQGPEFLIYFQGTGAADDSGLPNDRFFAVRPEGSVSTLKIQRTERGDSAVYLCASSSQGVTEAFFGQGTRLTVV.

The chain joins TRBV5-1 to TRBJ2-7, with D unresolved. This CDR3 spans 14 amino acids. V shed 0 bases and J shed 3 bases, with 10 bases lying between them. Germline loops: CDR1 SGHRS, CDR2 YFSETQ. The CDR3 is CASSLGGDGYEQYF. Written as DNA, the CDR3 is TGCGCCAGCAGCTTGGGAGGAGACGGCTACGAGCAGTACTTC.